The clone carrying this T cell receptor beta chain was recorded at least ten times. No antigen is known for it. This sample's TCRbeta library carried unique molecular identifier barcodes. TCRdb analysed the PCR reads with MiXCR anew, one entry per CDR3 protein. The data hold over 150,000 distinct CDR3 sequences, with 5.5% to 7% observed a single time. The source of the sample is a study of T-cell reconstitution after alpha-beta-depleted transplantation in children. This CDR3 has 13 residues. Deletions cut 5 bases from V and 4 bases from J, with 11 bases between. General study results and limits: Newly produced T cells mostly provided counts and TCRbeta diversity after one year, as hyperexpanded clones declined.

This material consisted of PBMCs, taken before TCRalphabeta/CD19-depleted stem cell transplant. This receptor was obtained from a boy younger than 10 with acute lymphoblastic leukemia, due to receive a stem cell transplant. The chain joins TRBV12-3 or TRBV12-4 to TRBJ1-1, with D uncertain. Here the CDR3 reads CASSQEVVTEAFF. CDR3 bases: TGTGCCAGCAGTCAAGAAGTTGTCACTGAAGCTTTCTTT.